The 32 T cell receptor beta chains listed next were all sequenced from one sample in a study of shared clonotypes between healthy human individuals. Method: immunoSEQ multiplex PCR; TCRdb's copy keeps in-frame clones and lacks some. This table has around 300,000 clones, roughly 84% appearing once. The sample was memory CD8+ T cells sorted from blood. Subset meaning: CD45RO+ cells pooled with CCR7-negative TemRA cells. Every receptor here comes from a man between 18 and 35 years old in good health.

The rearrangement uses TRBV30 and TRBJ1-1; a possible D gene is TRBD1 (5 bases). Per the germline V gene, CDR1 is GTSNPN and CDR2 is SVGIG (reference sequence). With 4 bases removed from V and 4 bases from J, the gap between germline ends came to 13 bases. The CDR3 is made up of 13 amino acids. CDR3 residues: CAWTRRVSTEAFF. The CDR3 bases are TGTGCCTGGACTCGCAGGGTGAGCACTGAAGCTTTCTTT.

This clone was counted only a few times. The CDR3 is CASSFERGGTDTQYF. In nucleotides, the CDR3 is TGTGCCAGCAGTTTTGAGCGGGGGGGCACAGATACGCAGTATTTT. The genes are TRBV27 and TRBJ2-3; 9 bases map to TRBD2. Trimming removed 3 bases from V and 1 base from J; junction bases left unmatched: 2. This CDR3 has 15 amino acids. Germline assignment: CDR1 MNHEY and CDR2 SMNVEV (reference sequence).

The chain is built from TRBV7-8 and TRBJ2-1; a weak D match, TRBD1 (5 bases). Trimming left V 3 bases short and J 4 bases short, with 19 bases between. There are 17 residues in the CDR3. CDR1 is SGHVS and CDR2 is FQNEAQ in the germline V gene. CDR3 DNA: TGTGCCAGCAGCTTGTCCCCTCGGACAAGGAGATACAATGAGCAGTTCTTC. Translating it yields CASSLSPRTRRYNEQFF.

J is TRBJ2-1 and V is TRBV4-1; 14 nucleotides line up with TRBD2. There are 19 residues in the CDR3. The germline V gene has CDR1 MGHRA and CDR2 YSYEKL. After removal of 4 bases from V and 7 bases from J, the junction contained 15 bases not matched to a gene. In DNA, the CDR3 is TGCGCCAGCAGCCGTCTAAAGACTAGCGGGAGGGCCTCAGGAAATGAGCAGTTCTTC. Translation gives CASSRLKTSGRASGNEQFF.

The DNA of the CDR3 is TGCGCCGGGACTAGCGGGGAGGCAGATACGCAGTATTTT. It yields the protein CAGTSGEADTQYF. This rearrangement joins TRBV10-2 to TRBJ2-3; 13 bases are shared with TRBD2. CDR1 is WSHSY and CDR2 is SAAADI in the germline V gene. V lost 11 bases, J lost 4 bases, and 3 bases stayed unmatched. The CDR3 totals 13 residues.

V gene TRBV30 combines with J gene TRBJ1-2; 7 bases align to TRBD1. The CDR3 consists of 13 residues. After removal of 5 bases from V and 6 bases from J, the junction contained 9 bases not matched to a gene. Germline V gene data show CDR1 as GTSNPN and CDR2 as SVGIG (reference sequence). The CDR3 spells CAWGIGQVNGYTF. In DNA, the CDR3 is TGTGCCTGGGGAATAGGACAGGTTAATGGCTACACCTTC.

This clone was counted at least ten times. The chain joins TRBV7-2 to TRBJ2-7; perhaps TRBD2 as D (5 bases). This CDR3 is built from 14 residues. CDR1 is SGHTA and CDR2 is FQGNSA in the germline V gene. Trimming shortened V by 1 base and J by 3 bases, and 10 bases separated the two germline ends. The chain's CDR3 is CASSLERRRYEQYF. The CDR3 bases are TGTGCCAGCAGCTTAGAGCGGAGACGCTACGAGCAGTACTTC.

This chain uses TRBV19 with TRBJ2-1, with TRBD2 as a possible D gene (6 bases). Germline CDR1 is LNHDA and CDR2 is SQIVND (reference sequence). V was pared by 4 bases and J by 6 bases, with 13 bases between. The CDR3 extends over 14 amino acids. The chain's CDR3 is CASSNGGYANEQFF. CDR3 nucleotides: TGTGCCAGTAGTAACGGAGGGTATGCCAATGAGCAGTTCTTC. Using reference TRBV19 and TRBJ2-1 for the parts outside the CDR3, the full variable domain is DGGITQSPKYLFRKEGQNVTLSCEQNLNHDAMYWYRQDPGQGLRLIYYSQIVNDFQKGDIAEGYSVSREKKESFPLTVTSAQKNPTAFYLCASSNGGYANEQFFGPGTRLTVL.

In this sample, this clone turned up once. J is TRBJ2-7 and V is TRBV6-1, with TRBD1 identical over 8 bases. After removal of 2 bases from V and 5 bases from J, the junction contained 8 bases not matched to a gene. Per germline, CDR1 MNHNS and CDR2 SASEGT. CDR3 length equals 15 residues. CDR3 loop: CASSESSGGYDEQYF. The DNA of the CDR3 is TGTGCCAGCAGTGAATCCTCAGGGGGCTATGACGAGCAGTACTTC.

This chain links TRBV27 with TRBJ1-2, with D possibly TRBD1 on 5 matching bases. Germline V gene sequence: CDR1 MNHEY, CDR2 SMNVEV (reference sequence). V was pared by 3 bases and J by 1 base, with 12 bases between. The CDR3 loop spans 15 amino acids. The CDR3 DNA follows: TGTGCCAGCAGTTTTAGGGGAGCCCTTAACTATGGCTACACCTTC. Translation gives CASSFRGALNYGYTF.

J is TRBJ2-5 and V is TRBV11-2, with a tentative D call TRBD2 (6 bases). Germline V gene lookup returns CDR1 SGHAT and CDR2 FQNNGV. V was clipped by 5 bases and J by 4 bases, with 20 bases between them. The CDR3 contains 16 residues. The CDR3 here is CASSQSGAGPLETQYF. The CDR3 DNA is TGTGCCAGCAGCCAAAGCGGAGCGGGTCCTCTAGAGACCCAGTACTTC.

The genes are TRBV28 and TRBJ2-7, with TRBD2 matching 7 bases. V trimming: 6 bases; J trimming: 7 bases; junction bases outside the gene matches: 12. Per the germline V gene, CDR1 is MDHEN and CDR2 is SYDVKM. The CDR3 has 14 residues. The CDR3 coding sequence is TGTGCCAGCAGCCGACGGGGGAGGGGTCGGGAGCAGTACTTC. This gives the protein CASSRRGRGREQYF.

This sequence joins TRBV5-6 and TRBJ2-1, with TRBD1 as a possible D gene (5 bases). Between the trimmed V and J ends, which lost 4 bases and 4 bases, there was a span of 9 bases. This CDR3 has 13 residues. Germline CDR1 and CDR2: SGHDT and YYEEEE. CDR3 nucleotides: TGTGCCAGCAGCGCTCAGGGTTACAATGAGCAGTTCTTC. The encoded protein is CASSAQGYNEQFF.

The V call is TRBV7-9, the J call TRBJ2-7, with D possibly called TRBD1 or TRBD2 (5 bases each). This CDR3 contains 16 residues. CDR1 and CDR2 from the germline V gene are SEHNR and FQNEAQ (reference sequence). V shed 2 bases and J shed 3 bases, with 17 bases lying between them. The CDR3 sequence is CASSLTGTPEYYEQYF. The CDR3 bases are TGTGCCAGCAGCTTAACCGGGACGCCGGAATACTACGAGCAGTACTTC.

V and J are TRBV9 and TRBJ2-7; TRBD2 might be the D (6 bases). Germline V gene lookup returns CDR1 SGDLS and CDR2 YYNGEE. This CDR3 region has 12 residues. The germline V and J ends were trimmed by 3 bases and 6 bases, with 10 bases remaining between them. The CDR3 protein is CASSGGLGEQYF. The CDR3 DNA follows: TGTGCCAGCAGCGGGGGACTTGGCGAGCAGTACTTC.

The chain is built from TRBV7-9 and TRBJ1-6; 7 bases align to TRBD1. The CDR3 runs to 14 residues. V shed 5 bases, J shed 8 bases, and the junction held 6 bases outside the gene matches. Per germline, CDR1 SEHNR and CDR2 FQNEAQ (reference sequence). CDR3 sequence: CASSLPQGYSPLHF. The CDR3 nucleotides are TGTGCCAGCAGCCTACCACAGGGGTATTCACCCCTCCACTTT.

V gene TRBV6-1 combines with J gene TRBJ2-7; TRBD1 aligns across 7 bases. Per germline, CDR1 MNHNS and CDR2 SASEGT. This CDR3 is 16 amino acids long. V lost 0 bases to trimming and J lost 3 bases; unmatched junction nucleotides: 8. The CDR3 DNA follows: TGTGCCAGCAGTGAAGCTCATGGGACAGAGTACTACGAGCAGTACTTC. Translated, it gives CASSEAHGTEYYEQYF.

The rearrangement joins TRBV6-1 to TRBJ1-6; D ambiguous. This CDR3 region has 16 residues. The germline V gene has CDR1 MNHNS and CDR2 SASEGT. V gave up 3 bases and J gave up 7 bases, with 16 bases separating them. DNA for the CDR3: TGTGCCAGCAGTGAGCAGCGGGTAGGGATCAATTCACCCCTCCACTTT. Amino acids: CASSEQRVGINSPLHF.

Turning to this clone: A much larger clone is a single base away; this may be a read error. The V gene is TRBV7-8, the J gene TRBJ2-7; 8 nucleotides line up with TRBD1. Germline V gives CDR1 SGHVS, CDR2 FQNEAQ. The CDR3 consists of 13 residues. The CDR3 bases are TGTGCCAGCAGCTCGGGACAGGCCTACGAGCGGTACTTC. Translation: CASSSGQAYERYF.

This chain joins TRBV9 and TRBJ2-5; TRBD2 is a possible D gene (5 bases). Per the germline V gene, CDR1 is SGDLS and CDR2 is YYNGEE. This CDR3 spans 15 amino acids. V lost 4 bases to trimming and J lost 2 bases, with 15 bases between them. The CDR3, as DNA: TGTGCCAGCAGCTCCCGCCTAGCCCAACAAGAGACCCAGTACTTC. Translating it yields CASSSRLAQQETQYF.

The chain joins TRBV27 to TRBJ2-5, with D possibly TRBD2 on 6 matching bases. Trimming took off 3 bases at V and 2 bases at J, with 13 bases between the two ends. The CDR3 spans 15 residues. Per the germline V gene, CDR1 is MNHEY and CDR2 is SMNVEV (reference sequence). CDR3: CASSLWARGQETQYF. For the CDR3, the DNA is TGTGCCAGCAGTTTGTGGGCCCGGGGGCAAGAGACCCAGTACTTC.

This chain joins TRBV11-2 and TRBJ2-7, with 8 bases aligning to TRBD1. The CDR3 has 14 residues. The V gene's germline CDR1 is SGHAT and CDR2 FQNNGV. The ends lost 8 bases at V and 2 bases at J; junction bases unmatched: 8. CDR3 loop: CASGIGQGAYEQYF. CDR3 DNA: TGTGCCAGCGGGATTGGACAGGGAGCCTACGAGCAGTACTTC.

The rearrangement joins TRBV6-1 to TRBJ2-5; D gene unclear. V was pared by 3 bases and J by 1 base, with 12 bases between. The CDR3 totals 15 residues. Germline V lookup: CDR1 MNHNS, CDR2 SASEGT. CDR3 DNA: TGTGCCAGCAGTGACAGTGTGTTGCTCCAAGAGACCCAGTACTTC. It specifies CASSDSVLLQETQYF.

The chain is built from TRBV19 and TRBJ2-6; tentatively, D is TRBD2 (5 bases). Germline V CDR1 and CDR2: LNHDA, SQIVND (reference sequence). This CDR3 spans 15 amino acids. V was cut by 4 bases and J by 4 bases, with 11 bases left in between. The CDR3 region has the DNA TGTGCCAGTAGTACCTCGGGATACGGGGCCAACGTCCTGACTTTC. Its protein is CASSTSGYGANVLTF.

This clone showed up just a few times. Other DNA sequences in this sample translate to the same CDR3. The V gene is TRBV6-5, the J gene TRBJ2-7; 8 bases align to TRBD1. CDR1 MNHEY and CDR2 SVGAGI come from the germline V gene. Unmatched junction bases numbered 9, after V lost 0 bases and J lost 5 bases. The CDR3 has 16 residues. This CDR3 is CASSYSSWPGGDEQYF. The CDR3 DNA is TGTGCCAGCAGTTACTCGAGTTGGCCAGGGGGCGACGAGCAGTACTTC.

The chain recombines TRBV7-9 with TRBJ1-1; 11 nucleotides agree with TRBD1. Germline lookup yields CDR1 SEHNR and CDR2 FQNEAQ (reference sequence). The junction had 5 bases not matched to a gene; V was cut back by 1 base and J by 4 bases. CDR3 length: 16 residues. CDR3 in amino acids: CASSLGRDRGGTEAFF. The CDR3 DNA sequence: TGTGCCAGCAGCTTAGGCCGGGACAGGGGGGGCACTGAAGCTTTCTTT.

This chain connects TRBV7-8 to TRBJ2-2; a weak D match, TRBD1 (6 bases). This CDR3 has 16 residues. The germline V and J ends were trimmed by 1 base and 4 bases, with 13 bases remaining between them. The V gene's germline CDR1 is SGHVS and CDR2 FQNEAQ. In DNA form, the CDR3 reads TGTGCCAGCAGCTTAGAAGGGGGATGGATCACCGGGGAGCTGTTTTTT. It yields the protein CASSLEGGWITGELFF.

The J gene is TRBJ2-7, the V gene TRBV6-1, with 7 bases aligning to TRBD1. The CDR3 is 15 residues long. V dropped 1 base and J dropped 0; count of bases not matched to a gene: 3. The germline V gene has CDR1 MNHNS and CDR2 SASEGT. In DNA form, the CDR3 reads TGTGCCAGCAGTGAAGACAGGGACAGCTCCTACGAGCAGTACTTC. Translating it yields CASSEDRDSSYEQYF.

Here the CDR3 reads CAWSFGGHEQYF. As DNA, the CDR3 is TGTGCCTGGAGTTTCGGGGGCCACGAGCAGTACTTC. This chain connects TRBV30 to TRBJ2-7, with D possibly called TRBD1 or TRBD2 (6 bases each). The CDR3 totals 12 residues. CDR1 and CDR2 (germline): GTSNPN, SVGIG (reference sequence). Trimming took 2 bases from V and 5 from J, leaving 10 bases between them.

The chain joins TRBV7-9 to TRBJ1-3, with 8 bases matching TRBD1. Germline values: CDR1 SEHNR, CDR2 FQNEAQ (reference sequence). There are 15 residues in the CDR3. V trimming: 5 bases; J trimming: 5 bases; junction bases outside the gene matches: 8. The CDR3 bases are TGTGCCAGCAGCGCCGGACAGGGAGGTAGAAACACCATATATTTT. Residues: CASSAGQGGRNTIYF.

J is TRBJ1-5 and V is TRBV27; D not resolved. Germline V gives CDR1 MNHEY, CDR2 SMNVEV (reference sequence). V was cut by 8 bases and J by 0 bases, with 5 bases left in between. The CDR3 has 12 amino acids. The CDR3 DNA sequence: TGTGCCAGCGGGCATAGCAATCAGCCCCAGCATTTT. It is translated as CASGHSNQPQHF.

The chain recombines TRBV4-1 with TRBJ2-3; maybe TRBD2 (6 bases). V gave up 4 bases and J gave up 2 bases, with 25 bases separating them. In germline, CDR1 is MGHRA, CDR2 YSYEKL. CDR3 length: 19 amino acids. Written as DNA, the CDR3 is TGCGCCAGCAGCCGGAGCGGGCATCATCCATTTCGGACCACAGATACGCAGTATTTT. Amino acid sequence: CASSRSGHHPFRTTDTQYF.